What follows is one T cell receptor beta chain and its context. In its sample, this clonotype was seen many times. Which antigen it targets is not known. No qualities accompany the bases; no much larger clone lies one base away. Library prep was done by PCR. The run used an Illumina HiSeq 2500. TCR libraries were prepared with molecular barcoding, using unique molecular identifiers to normalize TCRbeta repertoire quantification. Using fastp at Q25 and MiXCR, TCRdb reprocessed the public reads and kept productive beta chains. Each entry merges the rows of one CDR3 protein and shows their most common DNA and genes. The sample records about 120,000 distinct CDR3 sequences, 23% of which are singletons. The top ten clonotypes cover 10% to 13% of the sample. These data belong to a study of T-cell reconstitution after alpha-beta-depleted transplantation in children (dated by TCRdb to the mid-2010s). Describing the broader study: T-cell immune reconstitution after TCRalphabeta/CD19-depleted allogeneic hematopoietic cell transplantation in children was quantitatively tracked in the study by means of TCR repertoire profiling. What the research found in general, with its limitations: About two months after transplant, the apparently early recovery of alphabetaT-cell counts reportedly depended on just several hundred clones that had expanded rapidly and came from non-depleted graft cells. In some patients, high TCRbeta diversity at day 60 was attributed to recipient T cells and intrathymic progenitors that had survived conditioning. Over subsequent months, a decline in hyperexpanded clone frequencies was noted, and after one year, T-cell counts and TCRbeta diversity were mostly ascribed to newly produced T cells.

The CDR3 covers 11 residues, taking in both the cysteine and the phenylalanine. Just CDR3 DNA is preserved here, 33 bases in frame from base 1. From a lookup of the germline V gene (reference sequence), CDR1 and CDR2 are DFQATT and SNEGSKA. The junction shows trimming of 7 bases on V and 4 bases on J, and the gene matches do not reach 2 bases of it. The treatment or condition label, as the study defines it: allogeneic hematopoietic cell transplantation with graft depleted of TCRalphabeta T cells and CD19 B cells. Transplant recipients were children who received TCRalphabeta/CD19-depleted allogeneic hematopoietic cell grafts.

The chain joins TRBV20-1 to TRBJ2-5, with 8 bases matching TRBD1. Sample: PBMCs, mostly from graft donor cells, taken 180 days after TCRalphabeta/CD19-depleted stem cell transplant. The sequence was obtained from a male patient under 10 years old who had a stem cell transplant for chronic granulomatous disease, so the T cells may come from the graft donor. The bases read TGCAGTGGTGGACAGGGAGAGACCCAGTACTTC. This encodes CSGGQGETQYF.